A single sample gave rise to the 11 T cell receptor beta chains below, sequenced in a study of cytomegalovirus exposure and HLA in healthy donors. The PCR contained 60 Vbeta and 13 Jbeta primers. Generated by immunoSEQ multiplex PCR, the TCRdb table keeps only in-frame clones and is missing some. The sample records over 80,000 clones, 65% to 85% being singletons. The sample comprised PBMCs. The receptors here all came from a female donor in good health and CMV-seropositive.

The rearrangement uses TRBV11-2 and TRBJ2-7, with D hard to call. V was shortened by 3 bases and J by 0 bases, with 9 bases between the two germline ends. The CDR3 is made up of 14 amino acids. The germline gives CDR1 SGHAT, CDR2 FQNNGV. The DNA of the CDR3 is TGTGCCAGCAGCTTCTCTAGGAACTCCTACGAGCAGTACTTC. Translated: CASSFSRNSYEQYF.

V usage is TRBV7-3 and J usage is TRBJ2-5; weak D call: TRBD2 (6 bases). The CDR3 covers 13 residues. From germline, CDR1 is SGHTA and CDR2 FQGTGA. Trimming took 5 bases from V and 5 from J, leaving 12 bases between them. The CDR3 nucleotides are TGTGCCAGCAGCCCAACGCGGGGTGAGACCCAGTACTTC. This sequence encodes CASSPTRGETQYF. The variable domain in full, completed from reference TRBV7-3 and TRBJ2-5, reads GAGVSQTPSNKVTEKGKYVELRCDPISGHTALYWYRQSLGQGPEFLIYFQGTGAADDSGLPNDRFFAVRPEGSVSTLKIQRTERGDSAVYLCASSPTRGETQYFGPGTRLLVL.

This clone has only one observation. CDR3 sequence: CASSQGLTGRWEQYF. The CDR3 DNA reads TGCGCCAGCAGCCAAGGTTTGACAGGGAGATGGGAGCAGTACTTC. V and J are TRBV4-1 and TRBJ2-7, with 7 nucleotides matching TRBD1. Looked up from germline, CDR1 is MGHRA and CDR2 is YSYEKL. The length of the CDR3 is 15 residues. The J segment lost 7 bases and the V segment lost 1 base, leaving 10 bases of the junction unmatched.

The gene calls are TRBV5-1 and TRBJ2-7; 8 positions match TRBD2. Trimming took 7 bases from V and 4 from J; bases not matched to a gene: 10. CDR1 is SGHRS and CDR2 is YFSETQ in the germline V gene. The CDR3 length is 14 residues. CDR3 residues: CASARAGGGYEQYF. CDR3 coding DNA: TGCGCCAGCGCCCGGGCCGGGGGGGGTTACGAGCAGTACTTC.

CDR3 region: CASSLDSHYGYTF. CDR3 DNA sequence: TGTGCCAGCAGTCTTGACAGCCACTATGGCTACACCTTC. The chain joins TRBV6-5 to TRBJ1-2; D possibly corresponds to TRBD1 (5 bases). The CDR3 loop spans 13 amino acids. V shed 5 bases and J shed 3 bases, with 10 bases lying between them. Germline-derived CDR1 and CDR2 are MNHEY and SVGAGI.

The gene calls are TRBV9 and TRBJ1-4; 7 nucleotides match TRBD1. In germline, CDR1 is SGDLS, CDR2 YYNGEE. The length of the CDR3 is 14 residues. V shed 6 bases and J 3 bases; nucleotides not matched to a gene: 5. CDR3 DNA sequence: TGTGCCAGCACCAAGGGGGCAGCTAATGAAAAACTGTTTTTT. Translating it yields CASTKGAANEKLFF.

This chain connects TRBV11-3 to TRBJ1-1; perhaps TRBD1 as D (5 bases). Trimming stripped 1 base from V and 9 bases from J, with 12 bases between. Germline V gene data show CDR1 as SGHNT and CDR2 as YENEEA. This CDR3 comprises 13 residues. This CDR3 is CASSLAEQEQAFF. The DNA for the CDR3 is TGTGCCAGCAGCTTAGCCGAACAGGAGCAAGCTTTCTTT.

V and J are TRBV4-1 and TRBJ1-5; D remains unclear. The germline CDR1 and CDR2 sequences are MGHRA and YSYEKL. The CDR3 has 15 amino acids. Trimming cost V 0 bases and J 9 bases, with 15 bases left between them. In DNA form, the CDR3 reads TGCGCCAGCAGCCAAGACGGGGAAGGGCTGAGGCCCCAGCATTTT. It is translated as CASSQDGEGLRPQHF.

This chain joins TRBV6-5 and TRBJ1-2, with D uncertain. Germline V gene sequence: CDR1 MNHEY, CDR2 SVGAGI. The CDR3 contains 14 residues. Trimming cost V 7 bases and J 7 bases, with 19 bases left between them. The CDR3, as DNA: TGTGCCAGCACCCACCACGGGATCCGCGTTGGCTACACCTTC. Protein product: CASTHHGIRVGYTF.

CDR3 protein: CASSSGGGGPTDTQYF. CDR3 nucleotides: TGTGCCAGCAGCTCCGGGGGGGGAGGGCCCACAGATACGCAGTATTTT. The V gene is TRBV7-2, the J gene TRBJ2-3, with 8 bases lining up with TRBD2. Germline CDR1 SGHTA, CDR2 FQGNSA. J gave up 2 bases and V 4 bases, and 8 bases lay outside the gene matches. There are 16 residues in the CDR3.

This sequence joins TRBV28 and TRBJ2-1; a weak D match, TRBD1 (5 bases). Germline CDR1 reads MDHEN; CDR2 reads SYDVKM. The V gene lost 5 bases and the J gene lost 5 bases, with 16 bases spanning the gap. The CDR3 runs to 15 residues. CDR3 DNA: TGTGCCAGCAGTCTGCCAGGGCGGTGGGACAATGAGCAGTTCTTC. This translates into CASSLPGRWDNEQFF.